Below, 2 T cell receptor beta chains from the same sample are listed, as sequenced in a study of response to subunit inactivated influenza vaccine. TCRdb processed the RT-PCR reads anew with MiXCR; each CDR3 protein has one entry. The sample holds around 530,000 distinct CDR3 sequences, approximately 16% seen once. Sequenced here: CD4+ T cells sorted from PBMCs, sampled about 23 months after vaccination. These receptors came from a man aged 45 to 75 who received an inactivated influenza vaccine.

The chain joins TRBV3-1 to TRBJ1-5; maybe TRBD1 (6 bases). Between the trimmed V and J ends, which lost 0 bases and 10 bases, there was a span of 10 bases. Germline V gene data show CDR1 as LGHDT and CDR2 as YNNKEL (reference sequence). CDR3 length: 13 residues. Here the CDR3 reads CASSQDRGRPQHF. CDR3 DNA sequence: TGTGCCAGCAGCCAAGACAGGGGTCGACCCCAGCATTTT. Based on the CDR3 plus reference TRBV3-1 and TRBJ1-5, the full variable domain is DTAVSQTPKYLVTQMGNDKSIKCEQNLGHDTMYWYKQDSKKFLKIMFSYNNKELIINETVPNRFSPKSPDKAHLNLHINSLELGDSAVYFCASSQDRGRPQHFGDGTRLSIL.

The chain has TRBV20-1 and TRBJ1-6; TRBD1 agrees at 7 bases. The CDR3 length is 15 residues. Germline CDR1 and CDR2: DFQATT and SNEGSKA (reference sequence). V lost 1 base to trimming and J lost 9 bases; unmatched junction nucleotides: 9. In DNA, the CDR3 is TGCAGTGCTAGAGTCGGCGACAGGGTTGGTTCACCCCTCCACTTT. It specifies CSARVGDRVGSPLHF.